The 15 T cell receptor beta chains reported below all come from one sample, sequenced in a study of monozygotic twins with inflammatory bowel disease. No DNA is given; TCRdb re-called the 5' RACE reads and lists each CDR3 protein once. Its table lists fewer than 200,000 distinct CDR3 sequences. Sequenced material: blood. The receptors come from a human donor with ulcerative colitis or Crohn's disease, or a healthy co-twin of an affected twin (not recorded which).

The chain recombines TRBV5-1 with TRBJ2-2; TCRdb lists TRBD2, though no DNA is available to test this call. CDR1 and CDR2 (germline): SGHRS, YFSETQ. The CDR3 is 16 amino acids. CDR3 protein: CASSFSGGLNGGELFF.

The rearrangement uses TRBV7-2 and TRBJ1-2; TCRdb selects TRBD1, and the lack of DNA leaves this call unchecked. The CDR3 covers 15 residues. Germline V gives CDR1 SGHTA, CDR2 FQGNSA. CDR3 protein: CASSPNRGASYGYTF.

The chain couples TRBV11-1 to TRBJ2-7; TCRdb's D call, TRBD2, is unchecked because there is no DNA. The CDR3 is 18 amino acids. Germline V gives CDR1 SGHAT, CDR2 FQDESV (reference sequence). CDR3 sequence: CASSFRTSGRENHYEQYF.

The J gene is TRBJ2-7, the V gene TRBV7-8; the D call from TCRdb, TRBD2, cannot be confirmed without DNA. CDR3 size: 16 residues. In germline, CDR1 is SGHVS, CDR2 FQNEAQ. This CDR3 reads CASSLGAAGGLAEQYF.

The V and J genes are TRBV4-1 and TRBJ1-4; the D call from TCRdb, TRBD1, cannot be confirmed without DNA. Germline V gene data show CDR1 as MGHRA and CDR2 as YSYEKL. The CDR3 consists of 15 residues. CDR3 amino acids: CASSPLEPLMKGLFF.

The rearrangement links TRBV19 to TRBJ1-2. The CDR3 runs 14 residues. Germline CDR1 LNHDA, CDR2 SQIVND (reference sequence). CDR3 amino acids: CASRSSGSSYGYTF.

The V call is TRBV18, the J call TRBJ2-2; TCRdb proposes TRBD1, but this gene call is untestable without DNA. Germline V lookup: CDR1 KGHSH, CDR2 LQKENI. The length of the CDR3 is 15 residues. CDR3 in amino acids: CASSSETENTGELFF.

The V gene is TRBV15, the J gene TRBJ1-5; the D call from TCRdb, TRBD1, cannot be confirmed without DNA. Germline V gene lookup returns CDR1 LNHNV and CDR2 YYDKDF (reference sequence). CDR3 length: 19 amino acids. The CDR3 reads CATSRDWGRQGVRNQPQHF.

The chain joins TRBV5-4 to TRBJ1-1; TCRdb indicates TRBD1, and absent DNA this call remains unverified. This CDR3 has 15 residues. From germline, CDR1 is SGHNT and CDR2 YYREEE (reference sequence). The chain's CDR3 is CASSQPGAGDTEAFF.

The rearrangement uses TRBV30 and TRBJ2-4; the D call from TCRdb, TRBD2, cannot be confirmed without DNA. There are 14 residues in the CDR3. Looked up from germline, CDR1 is GTSNPN and CDR2 is SVGIG (reference sequence). The CDR3 loop reads CAGRTSGGKNIQYF.

The chain combines TRBV19 with TRBJ2-7; checking the TCRdb D call of TRBD2 is not possible without DNA. The CDR3 totals 14 residues. The germline CDR1 and CDR2 sequences are LNHDA and SQIVND (reference sequence). The CDR3 reads CASSPRLAFYEQYF.

The V gene is TRBV5-1, the J gene TRBJ1-2. Germline V gives CDR1 SGHRS, CDR2 YFSETQ. This CDR3 spans 12 amino acids. This chain's CDR3 is CASSPDSDGYTF.

The chain combines TRBV14 with TRBJ2-2. Germline loops: CDR1 SGHDN, CDR2 FVKESK. CDR3 length equals 13 residues. CDR3 in amino acids: CASSQMNTGELFF.

The chain links TRBV18 to TRBJ2-7; with no DNA, the TCRdb D assignment of TRBD2 cannot be verified. CDR3 size: 15 residues. Germline-derived CDR1 and CDR2 are KGHSH and LQKENI. CDR3 in amino acids: CASSPGGALDYEQYF.

The V and J genes are TRBV7-9 and TRBJ1-1. There are 15 residues in the CDR3. In germline, CDR1 is SEHNR, CDR2 FQNEAQ (reference sequence). CDR3 loop: CASSLSMWGSTEAFF.